What follows describes a single T cell receptor beta chain. The germline V gene has CDR1 SGHAT and CDR2 FQNNGV. J gave up 11 bases and V 2 bases, and 23 bases lay outside the gene matches. CDR3 length equals 19 residues. Assay: immunoSEQ multiplex PCR; the TCRdb copy retains only in-frame clones and omits some. Among 640,000 or so clones, about 90% were seen once, and the ten largest hold approximately 0.0097%. This specimen belongs to a study of shared T cell receptors in the human thymus. The data were also submitted as part of a second study, on human thymus T cells. According to that study: The people who donated were healthy Finnish babies having corrective surgery for congenital heart defects. Corrective cardiac surgery supplied the resected thymus tissue. Related research found strongly overlapping thymic repertoires in unrelated individuals.

V and J are TRBV11-2 and TRBJ1-1, with 10 bases fitting TRBD1. The source is a boy under two years old with a congenital heart defect. Sample: thymocytes. The CDR3 sequence is CASSLTDRGPGIGGRGAFF. DNA of the CDR3: TGTGCCAGCAGCTTAACTGACAGGGGGCCAGGAATCGGAGGCCGAGGGGCTTTCTTT.